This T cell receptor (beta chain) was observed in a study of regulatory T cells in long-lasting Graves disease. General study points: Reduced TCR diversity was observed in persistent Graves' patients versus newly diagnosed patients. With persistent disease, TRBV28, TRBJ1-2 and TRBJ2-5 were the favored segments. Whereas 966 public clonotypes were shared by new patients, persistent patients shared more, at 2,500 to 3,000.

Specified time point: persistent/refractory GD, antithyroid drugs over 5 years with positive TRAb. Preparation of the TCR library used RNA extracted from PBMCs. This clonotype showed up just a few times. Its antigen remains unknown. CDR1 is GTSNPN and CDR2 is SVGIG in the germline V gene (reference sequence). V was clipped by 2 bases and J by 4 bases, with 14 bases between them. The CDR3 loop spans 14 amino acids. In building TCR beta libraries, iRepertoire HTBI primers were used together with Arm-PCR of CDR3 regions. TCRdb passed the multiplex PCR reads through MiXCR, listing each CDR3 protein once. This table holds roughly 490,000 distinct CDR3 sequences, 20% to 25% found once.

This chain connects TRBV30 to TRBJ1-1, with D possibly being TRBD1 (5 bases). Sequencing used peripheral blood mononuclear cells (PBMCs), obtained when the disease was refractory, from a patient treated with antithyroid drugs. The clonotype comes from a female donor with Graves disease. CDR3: CAWSRAGRSTEAFF. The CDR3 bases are TGTGCCTGGAGTAGGGCAGGGCGCTCCACTGAAGCTTTCTTT.